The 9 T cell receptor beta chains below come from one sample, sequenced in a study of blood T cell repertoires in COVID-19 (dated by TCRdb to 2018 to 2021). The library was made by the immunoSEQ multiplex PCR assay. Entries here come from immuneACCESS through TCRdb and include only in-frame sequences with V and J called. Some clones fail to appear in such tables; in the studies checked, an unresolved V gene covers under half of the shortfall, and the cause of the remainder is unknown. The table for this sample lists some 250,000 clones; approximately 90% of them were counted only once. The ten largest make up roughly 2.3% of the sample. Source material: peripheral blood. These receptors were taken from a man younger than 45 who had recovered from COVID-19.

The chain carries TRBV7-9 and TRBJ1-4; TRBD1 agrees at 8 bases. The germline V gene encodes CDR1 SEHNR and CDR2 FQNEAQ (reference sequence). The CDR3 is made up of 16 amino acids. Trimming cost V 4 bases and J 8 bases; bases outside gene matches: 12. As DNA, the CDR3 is TGTGCCAGCAGCTCCACGACGGACAGGGAGTGGGAAAAACTGTTTTTT. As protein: CASSSTTDREWEKLFF.

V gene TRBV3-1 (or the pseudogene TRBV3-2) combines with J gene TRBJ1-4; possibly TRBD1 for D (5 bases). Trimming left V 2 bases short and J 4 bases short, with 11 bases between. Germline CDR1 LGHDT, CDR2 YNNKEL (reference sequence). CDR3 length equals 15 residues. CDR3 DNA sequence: TGTGCCAGCAGCCAAAGACAGTATCTTAATGAAAAACTGTTTTTT. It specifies CASSQRQYLNEKLFF.

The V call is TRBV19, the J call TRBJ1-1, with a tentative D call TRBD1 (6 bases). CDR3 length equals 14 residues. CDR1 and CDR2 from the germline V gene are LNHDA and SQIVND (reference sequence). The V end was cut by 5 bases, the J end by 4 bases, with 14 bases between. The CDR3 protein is CASSPGTYGTEAFF. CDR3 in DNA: TGTGCCAGTAGTCCAGGGACATACGGCACTGAAGCTTTCTTT.

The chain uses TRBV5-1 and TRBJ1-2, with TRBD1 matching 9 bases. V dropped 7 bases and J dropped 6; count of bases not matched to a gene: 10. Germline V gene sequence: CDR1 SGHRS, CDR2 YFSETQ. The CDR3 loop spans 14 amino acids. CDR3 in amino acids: CASRARGQGDGYTF. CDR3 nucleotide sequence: TGCGCCAGCCGAGCGCGGGGACAGGGAGATGGCTACACCTTC. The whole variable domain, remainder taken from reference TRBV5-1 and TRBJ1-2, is KAGVTQTPRYLIKTRGQQVTLSCSPISGHRSVSWYQQTPGQGLQFLFEYFSETQRNKGNFPGRFSGRQFSNSRSEMNVSTLELGDSALYLCASRARGQGDGYTFGSGTRLTVV.

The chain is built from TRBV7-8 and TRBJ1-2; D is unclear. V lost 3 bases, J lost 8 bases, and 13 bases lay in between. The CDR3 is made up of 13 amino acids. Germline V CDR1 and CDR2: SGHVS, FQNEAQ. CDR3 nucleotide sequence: TGTGCCAGCAGCTTGAGACGCGGGGTCGGCTACACCTTC. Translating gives CASSLRRGVGYTF.

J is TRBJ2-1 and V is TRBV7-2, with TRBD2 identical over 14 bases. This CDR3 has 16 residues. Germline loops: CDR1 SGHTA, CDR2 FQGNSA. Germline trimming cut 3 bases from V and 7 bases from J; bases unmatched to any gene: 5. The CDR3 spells CASSLTSGGAKNEQFF. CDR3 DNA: TGTGCCAGCAGCTTGACTAGCGGGGGGGCGAAAAATGAGCAGTTCTTC.

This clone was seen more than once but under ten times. The CDR3 reads CASSYGGGMYF. In DNA, the CDR3 is TGTGCCAGCAGTTACGGTGGAGGGATGTACTTC. The chain couples TRBV6-2 or TRBV6-3 to TRBJ2-7; possible D gene TRBD2, 6 bases. The CDR3 loop spans 11 amino acids. Germline V gene data show CDR1 as MNHEY and CDR2 as SVGEGT. V shed 2 bases and J shed 12 bases, with 11 bases lying between them.

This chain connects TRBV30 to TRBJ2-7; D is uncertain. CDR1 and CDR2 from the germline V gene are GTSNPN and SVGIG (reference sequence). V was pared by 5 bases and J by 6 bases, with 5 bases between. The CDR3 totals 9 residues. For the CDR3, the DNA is TGTGCCTGGGAAGCCGAGCAGTACTTC. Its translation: CAWEAEQYF. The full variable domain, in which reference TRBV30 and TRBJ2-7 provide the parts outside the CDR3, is SQTIHQWPATLVQPVGSPLSLECTVEGTSNPNLYWYRQAAGRGLQLLFYSVGIGQISSEVPQNLSASRPQDRQFILSSKKLLLSDSGFYLCAWEAEQYFGPGTRLTVT.

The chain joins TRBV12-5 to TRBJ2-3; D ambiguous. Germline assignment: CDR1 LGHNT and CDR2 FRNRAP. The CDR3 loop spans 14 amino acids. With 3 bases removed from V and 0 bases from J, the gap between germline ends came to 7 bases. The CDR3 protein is CASGFGASTDTQYF. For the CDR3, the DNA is TGTGCTAGTGGTTTCGGAGCTAGCACAGATACGCAGTATTTT.